The rows below give T cell receptor beta chains drawn from one sample of a study of cytomegalovirus exposure and HLA in healthy donors. Measured with immunoSEQ multiplex PCR; TCRdb has only the in-frame clones, and not every one. The table lists hundreds of thousands of clones, around 73% of them singletons. Sequenced input: PBMCs. Receptors were obtained from a male donor in good health and CMV-seronegative. The CDR3 runs from the conserved cysteine through the conserved F or W. The D gene is left open where the match is weak. Clone size is stated in some rows and not others, as once, few, many or a class when expanded.

>TRBJ2-7|TRBV7-8|.|.
TGTGCCAGCAGCTTCGGGGACTACGAGCAGTACTTC
CASSFGDYEQYF
>TRBJ2-5|TRBV14|.|.
TGTGCCAGCAGCCGAGGAGGGGTGCAAGAGACCCAGTACTTC
CASSRGGVQETQYF
>TRBJ1-4|TRBV7-6|.|.
TGTGCCAGCAGCTTGGGAGGAGCTAATGAAAAACTGTTTTTT
CASSLGGANEKLFF
>TRBJ2-5|TRBV4-1|.|.
TGCGCCAGCAGCCAAGAAGGCGCGGCAGCGTACCAAGAGACCCAGTACTTC
CASSQEGAAAYQETQYF
>TRBJ1-3|TRBV7-3|few|.
TGTGCCAGCAGCTTAGACGCGGGGCCCTCTGGAAACACCATATATTTT
CASSLDAGPSGNTIYF
>TRBJ2-3|TRBV5-6|once|.
TGTGCCAGCAGCCCGGACTACACAAGCACAGATACGCAGTATTTT
CASSPDYTSTDTQYF
>TRBJ1-5|TRBV5-6|.|.
TGTGCCAGCAGCTTGGATATGGGGGCTGGGAGCAATCAGCCCCAGCATTTT
CASSLDMGAGSNQPQHF
>TRBJ2-6|TRBV19|.|.
TGTGCCAGTAGGCGGTATTTCGAACCTGGGGCCAACGTCCTGACTTTC
CASRRYFEPGANVLTF
>TRBJ2-7|TRBV7-9|.|.
TGTGCCAGCAGCTTCATTCTAGCCGGGCAGTACTTC
CASSFILAGQYF
>TRBJ2-5|TRBV5-6|.|.
TGTGCCAGCAGCTTGGGAGCCCAAAGCCCAGAGACCCAGTACTTC
CASSLGAQSPETQYF
>TRBJ2-1|TRBV19|.|TRBD2
TGTGCCACGGGACTACGGGGCTTAAGTGAGCAGTTCTTC
CATGLRGLSEQFF
>TRBJ2-1|TRBV19|.|.
TGTGCCAGTAGTATGCGTATTGCCTACAATGAGCAGTTCTTC
CASSMRIAYNEQFF
>TRBJ2-3|TRBV5-4|.|TRBD2
TGTGCCAGCAGCCAACTAGCGGAATCCCGGGATACGCAGTATTTT
CASSQLAESRDTQYF
>TRBJ1-4|TRBV19|.|.
TGTGCCAGTAGTATCCAGGGTTTTAATGAAAAACTGTTTTTT
CASSIQGFNEKLFF
>TRBJ2-7|TRBV7-9|.|.
TGTGCCAGCAGCTTGGGAGGAGGAAAAAACTTCTACGAGCAGTACTTC
CASSLGGGKNFYEQYF
>TRBJ1-6|TRBV9|.|TRBD1
TGTGCCAGCAGCGTAGCCCCAGGGGGCAATTCACCCCTCCACTTT
CASSVAPGGNSPLHF
>TRBJ2-5|TRBV2|.|.
TGTGCCAGCGGCCAGACCCAGTACTTC
CASGQTQYF
>TRBJ1-5|TRBV5-5|.|.
TGTGCCAGCAGCTTGGCCGAGGATCAGCCCCAGCATTTT
CASSLAEDQPQHF
>TRBJ2-3|TRBV5-1|.|TRBD2
TGCGCCAGCAGGAACGGGAGGTGTAAAGATACGCAGTATTTT
CASRNGRCKDTQYF
>TRBJ2-7|TRBV2|.|.
TGTGCCAGCAGTGAAGATCAGGGGCTGTACGAGCAGTACTTC
CASSEDQGLYEQYF
>TRBJ2-5|TRBV14|.|TRBD1
TGTGCCAGCAGCCAAGACCGGACAGGAGGCGAGACCCAGTACTTC
CASSQDRTGGETQYF
>TRBJ2-7|TRBV5-6|few|.
TGTGCCAGCAGCGTGGGGCACGAGCAGTACTTC
CASSVGHEQYF
>TRBJ1-1|TRBV2|few|.
TGTGCCAGCAGTGAAACCGGGACAAAAGCTTTCTTT
CASSETGTKAFF
>TRBJ2-7|TRBV2|.|.
TGTGCCAGCAGTGAAGATAGTCCCGAGCAGTACTTC
CASSEDSPEQYF
>TRBJ1-5|TRBV19|.|.
TGTGCCAGTACCGGGACTGGGGGATTTAATCAGCCCCAGCATTTT
CASTGTGGFNQPQHF
>TRBJ2-7|TRBV6-1|.|.
TGTGCCAGCAGTGGGAGACTTACCTACGAGCAGTACTTC
CASSGRLTYEQYF
>TRBJ2-7|TRBV6-1|.|TRBD1
TGTGCCAGCAGTTTCCTCGGGACAGGTGTCTACGAGCAGTACTTC
CASSFLGTGVYEQYF
>TRBJ2-7|TRBV9|.|.
TGTGCCAGCAGCGGCGTGGGAGACGAGCAGTACTTC
CASSGVGDEQYF
>TRBJ2-7|TRBV19|.|.
TGTGCCAGTGCCGGTGCGGGGAGAGGGTACGAGCAGTACTTC
CASAGAGRGYEQYF
>TRBJ2-2|TRBV15|.|.
TGTGCCACCAGCAGAGATACAGGGAACACCGGGGAGCTGTTTTTT
CATSRDTGNTGELFF
>TRBJ1-5|TRBV2|.|.
TGTGCCAGCAGTGAAGGGGGGCGAAGGAGAGAGCAGCCCCAGCATTTT
CASSEGGRRREQPQHF
>TRBJ2-7|TRBV6-5|few|.
TGTGCCAGCATTTCGACAGGTGGATCCTACGAGCAGTACTTC
CASISTGGSYEQYF
>TRBJ1-1|TRBV18|few|TRBD1
TGTGCCAGCTCACCACAAGGACAGGGGAACACTGAAGCTTTCTTT
CASSPQGQGNTEAFF
>TRBJ2-1|TRBV9|.|.
TGTGCCAGCAGTCAGGGTTCCTACAATGAGCAGTTCTTC
CASSQGSYNEQFF
>TRBJ2-7|TRBV13|few|TRBD2
TGTGCCAGCAGCTTATCTCCGGGACTACGGTACGAGCAGTACTTC
CASSLSPGLRYEQYF
>TRBJ2-1|TRBV6-5|.|TRBD1
TGTGCCAGCAGTCTCGGACAGGGGGTTTACAATGAGCAGTTCTTC
CASSLGQGVYNEQFF
>TRBJ1-2|TRBV6-5|.|TRBD1
TGTGCCAGCAGATTACCCGGACAGGGGGCTTTTGGCTACACCTTC
CASRLPGQGAFGYTF
>TRBJ2-7|TRBV18|.|TRBD1
TGTGCCAGCTCACCAAGGGGACAGGGTTTCTACGAGCAGTACTTC
CASSPRGQGFYEQYF
>TRBJ1-2|TRBV7-6|.|TRBD1
TGTGCCAGCAGCAAAGACAGGGACTATGGCTACACCTTC
CASSKDRDYGYTF
>TRBJ1-5|TRBV11-2|.|.
TGTGCCAGCAGCCGAACGCAGGGAGTGGAGGGTTCTGGGCAGCCCCAGCATTTT
CASSRTQGVEGSGQPQHF
>TRBJ2-7|TRBV7-9|.|TRBD2
TGTGCCAGCAGCTTAGGAGCGGGAGACGAGCAGTACTTC
CASSLGAGDEQYF
>TRBJ2-7|TRBV5-1|.|TRBD1
TGCGCCAGCAGCTTGGAGGGACAGGTCTACGAGCAGTACTTC
CASSLEGQVYEQYF
>TRBJ2-7|TRBV14|few|.
TGTGCCAGCAGCCTTAGCTACTCCTACGAGCAGTACTTC
CASSLSYSYEQYF
>TRBJ2-5|TRBV5-1|once|TRBD1
TGCGCCAGCAGCTTGAGGCCCACCGGGACAGGGGGAGAGACCCAGTACTTC
CASSLRPTGTGGETQYF
>TRBJ1-2|TRBV15|once|.
TGTGCCACCAGCAGAGTTACAGGAGTTTATGGCTACACCTTC
CATSRVTGVYGYTF
>TRBJ1-1|TRBV6-1|few|TRBD1
TGTGCCAGCAGTTTGAACAGGGGGTACACTGAAGCTTTCTTT
CASSLNRGYTEAFF
>TRBJ1-1|TRBV9|.|TRBD1
TGTGCCAGCAGCGAGAGGACAGGGGTAGACACTGAAGCTTTCTTT
CASSERTGVDTEAFF
>TRBJ2-7|TRBV5-1|.|.
TGCGCCAGCAGCGTACAGGTTCAGGGTCATTACGAGCAGTACTTC
CASSVQVQGHYEQYF